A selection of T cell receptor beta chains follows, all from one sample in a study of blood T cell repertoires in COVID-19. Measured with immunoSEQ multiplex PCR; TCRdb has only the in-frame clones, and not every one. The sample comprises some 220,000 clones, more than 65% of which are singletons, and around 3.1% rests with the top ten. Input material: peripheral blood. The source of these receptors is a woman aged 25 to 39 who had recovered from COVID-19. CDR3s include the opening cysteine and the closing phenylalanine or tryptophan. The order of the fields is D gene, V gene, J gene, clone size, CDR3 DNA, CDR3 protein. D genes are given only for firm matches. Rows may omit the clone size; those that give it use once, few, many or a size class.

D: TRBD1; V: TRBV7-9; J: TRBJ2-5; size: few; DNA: TGTGCCAGCAGCTATATCTGGACAGGGGGAAGAGAGACCCAGTACTTC; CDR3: CASSYIWTGGRETQYF
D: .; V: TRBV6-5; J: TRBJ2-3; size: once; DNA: TGTGCCACCGGACGGGAGTCAGATACGCAGTATTTT; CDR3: CATGRESDTQYF
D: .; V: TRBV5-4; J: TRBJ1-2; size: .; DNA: TGTGCCAGCAGCTTGGGCGGAGCCCTCGGCTATGGCTACACCTTC; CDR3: CASSLGGALGYGYTF
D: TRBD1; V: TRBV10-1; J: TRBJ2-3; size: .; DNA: TGCGCCAGCAGTGGACGACAGGGTTTTGGCACAGATACGCAGTATTTT; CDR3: CASSGRQGFGTDTQYF
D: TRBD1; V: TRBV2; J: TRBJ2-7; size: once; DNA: TGTGCCAGCAAGACCGGGACAGGGGCCTACGAGCAGTACTTC; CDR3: CASKTGTGAYEQYF
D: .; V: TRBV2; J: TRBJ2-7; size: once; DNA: TGTGCCAGCAGTGAAGCGATGGCACCTTACGAGCAGTACTTC; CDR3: CASSEAMAPYEQYF
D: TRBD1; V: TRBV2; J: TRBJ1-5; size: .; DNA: TGTGCCAGCAGTTTTCATAAGGGACAGCACGGCAATCAGCCCCAGCATTTT; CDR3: CASSFHKGQHGNQPQHF
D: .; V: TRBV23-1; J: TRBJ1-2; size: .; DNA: TGCGCCAGCAGTCAAACTATGACCCAGAACTATGGCTACACCTTC; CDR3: CASSQTMTQNYGYTF
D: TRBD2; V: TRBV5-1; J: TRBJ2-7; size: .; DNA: TGCGCCAGCAGCTATAGGCCGGGACTAGCGGGAGGGGCGGACGAGCAGTACTTC; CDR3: CASSYRPGLAGGADEQYF
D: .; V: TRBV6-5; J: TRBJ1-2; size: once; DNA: TGTGCCAGCAGCCATACTAGGATCTATGGCTACACCTTC; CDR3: CASSHTRIYGYTF
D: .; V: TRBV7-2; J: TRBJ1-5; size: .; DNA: TGTGCCAGCAGCTGGGGCTCCGGGCGACTCCAGCATTTT; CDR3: CASSWGSGRLQHF
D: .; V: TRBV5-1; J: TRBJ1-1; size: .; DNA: TGCGCCAGCAGCTTGAAAGGGTCCGGGGTCACTGAAGCTTTCTTT; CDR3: CASSLKGSGVTEAFF
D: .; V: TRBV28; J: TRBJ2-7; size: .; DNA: TGTGCCAGCAGGGAGCGGCCCGCGGCCGAGCAGTACTTC; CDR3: CASRERPAAEQYF
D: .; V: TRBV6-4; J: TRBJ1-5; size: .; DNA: TGTGCCAGCAGTCGGACATTTAGCAATCAGCCCCAGCATTTT; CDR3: CASSRTFSNQPQHF
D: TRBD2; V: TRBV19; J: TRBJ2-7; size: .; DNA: TGTGCCAGTAGTAAGGGACTAGCGGGAGGGCAGTACTTC; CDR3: CASSKGLAGGQYF
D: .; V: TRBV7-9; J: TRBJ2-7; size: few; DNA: TGTGCCAGCAGCTCAACGGGAACCTACGAGCAGTACTTC; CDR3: CASSSTGTYEQYF
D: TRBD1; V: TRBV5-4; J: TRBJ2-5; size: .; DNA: TGTGCCAGCAGCTTGGGACAGGGCGGAGAGACCCAGTACTTC; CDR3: CASSLGQGGETQYF
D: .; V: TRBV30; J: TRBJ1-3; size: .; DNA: TGTGCCTGGAATTTAGGGGCAGGCGGAAACACCATATATTTT; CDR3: CAWNLGAGGNTIYF
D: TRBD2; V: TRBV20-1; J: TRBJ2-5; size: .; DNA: TGCAGTGCTAGTCTAGCGGGGTTACAAGAGACCCAGTACTTC; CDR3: CSASLAGLQETQYF
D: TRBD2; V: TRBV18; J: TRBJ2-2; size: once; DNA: TGTGCCAGCTCACCACCGATTGCGGGAGTACAGAACACCGGGGAGCTGTTTTTT; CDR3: CASSPPIAGVQNTGELFF
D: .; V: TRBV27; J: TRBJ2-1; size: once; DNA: TGTGCCAGCAGTTTATTTAGCGCGACCTACAATGAGCAGTTCTTC; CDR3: CASSLFSATYNEQFF
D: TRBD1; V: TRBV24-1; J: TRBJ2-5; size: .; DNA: TGTGCCACCAGTGATTTGGGGGACAGGGCAGGAGAGACCCAGTACTTC; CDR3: CATSDLGDRAGETQYF
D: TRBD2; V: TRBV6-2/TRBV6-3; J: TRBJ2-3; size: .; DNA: TGTGCCAGCAGTTACCTCCAGCGGGACACAGATACGCAGTATTTT; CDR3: CASSYLQRDTDTQYF
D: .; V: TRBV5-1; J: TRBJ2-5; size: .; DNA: TGCGCCAGCAGCTTGGTTCAGGGAGGACAAGAGACCCAGTACTTC; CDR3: CASSLVQGGQETQYF
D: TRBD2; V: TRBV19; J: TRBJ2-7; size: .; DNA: TGTGCCAGTATTAAGGCCCGGGGGGGTAGCACCTACGAGCAGTACTTC; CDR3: CASIKARGGSTYEQYF
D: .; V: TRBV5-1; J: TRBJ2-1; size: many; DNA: TGCGCCAGCAGCCTCGGAGGGGGCCTTTCCCGGTATGAGCAGTTCTTC; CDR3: CASSLGGGLSRYEQFF
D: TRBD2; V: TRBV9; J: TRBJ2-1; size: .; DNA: TGTGCCAGCAGCGCTAGCGGGATGTTGGATGAGCAGTTCTTC; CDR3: CASSASGMLDEQFF
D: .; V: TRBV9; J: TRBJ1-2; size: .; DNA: TGTGCCAGCAGCGTCTCCGGGATTAACTATGGCTACACCTTC; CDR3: CASSVSGINYGYTF
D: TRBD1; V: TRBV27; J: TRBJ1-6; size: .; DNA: TGTGCCAGCAGTTTGGGACAGGGCAGTTCACCCCTCCACTTT; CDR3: CASSLGQGSSPLHF
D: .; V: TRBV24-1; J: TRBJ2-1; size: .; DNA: TGTGCCACCAGTGGGAGAATACCGGGACAAGGCTACAATGAGCAGTTCTTC; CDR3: CATSGRIPGQGYNEQFF
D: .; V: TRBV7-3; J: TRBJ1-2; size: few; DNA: TGTGCCAGCAGCTCCAGGGGCGGCTATGGCTACACCTTC; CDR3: CASSSRGGYGYTF
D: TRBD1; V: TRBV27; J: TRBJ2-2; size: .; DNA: TGTGCCAGCAGTCCACGGGACAGGGGGCTCCTATTGAACACCGGGGAGCTGTTTTTT; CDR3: CASSPRDRGLLLNTGELFF
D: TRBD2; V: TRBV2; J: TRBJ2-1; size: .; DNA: TGTGCCAGCAGCGTAGCGGGAAGCTCCTACAATGAGCAGTTCTTC; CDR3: CASSVAGSSYNEQFF
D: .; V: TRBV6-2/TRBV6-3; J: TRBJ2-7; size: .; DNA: TGTGCCAGCAGTTACTCGGATGGACTATACTACGAGCAGTACTTC; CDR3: CASSYSDGLYYEQYF
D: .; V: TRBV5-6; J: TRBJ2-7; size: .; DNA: TGTGCCAGCAGCTTTCTAAACGAGCAGTACTTC; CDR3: CASSFLNEQYF
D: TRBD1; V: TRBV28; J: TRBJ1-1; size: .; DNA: TGTGCCAGCAGTTCATCCCAGGGGGCAAGAACTGAAGCTTTCTTT; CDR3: CASSSSQGARTEAFF
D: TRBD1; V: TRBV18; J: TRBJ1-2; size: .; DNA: TGTGCCAGCTCTCCAGACAGGGTTGGCTACACCTTC; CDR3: CASSPDRVGYTF
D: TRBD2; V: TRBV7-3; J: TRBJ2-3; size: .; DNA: TGTGCCAGCAGCTTAACGGGAGGGCCACCAGATACGCAGTATTTT; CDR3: CASSLTGGPPDTQYF
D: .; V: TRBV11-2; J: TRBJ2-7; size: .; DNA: TGTGCCAGCAGCTTAGGCTCCCTCGGACTGCGTTCCTACGAGCAGTACTTC; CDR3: CASSLGSLGLRSYEQYF
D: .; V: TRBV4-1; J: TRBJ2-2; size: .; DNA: TGCGCCAGCAGCCAAGTGCAGGGGTTCGCCGGGGAGCTGTTTTTT; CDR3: CASSQVQGFAGELFF
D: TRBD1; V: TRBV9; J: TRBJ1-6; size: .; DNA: TGTGCCAGCAGCATCCGGGACAGGGGGTATAATTCACCCCTCCACTTT; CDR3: CASSIRDRGYNSPLHF